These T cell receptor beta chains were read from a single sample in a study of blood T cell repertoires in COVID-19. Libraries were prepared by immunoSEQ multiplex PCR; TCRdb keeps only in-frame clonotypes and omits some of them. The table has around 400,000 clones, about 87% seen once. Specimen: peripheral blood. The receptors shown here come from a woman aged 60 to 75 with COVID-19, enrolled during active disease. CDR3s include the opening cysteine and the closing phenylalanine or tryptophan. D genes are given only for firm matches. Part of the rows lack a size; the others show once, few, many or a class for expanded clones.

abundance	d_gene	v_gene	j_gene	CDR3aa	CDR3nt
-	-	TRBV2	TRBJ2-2	CASSSGELAPGELFF	TGTGCCAGCTCTTCAGGGGAGCTCGCCCCCGGGGAGCTGTTTTTT
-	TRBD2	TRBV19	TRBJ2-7	CASSARLAGDYEQYF	TGTGCCAGTAGTGCCAGACTAGCGGGGGATTACGAGCAGTACTTC
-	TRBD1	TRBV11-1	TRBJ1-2	CASSPPGQGAAGYTF	TGTGCCAGCAGCCCGCCGGGACAGGGGGCAGCGGGCTACACCTTC
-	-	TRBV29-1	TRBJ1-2	CSVELQGVNGYTF	TGCAGCGTTGAACTACAGGGAGTAAATGGCTACACCTTC
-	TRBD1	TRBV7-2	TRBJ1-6	CASSSSGGRLSPLHF	TGTGCCAGCAGCTCCTCAGGGGGGCGCCTTTCACCCCTCCACTTT
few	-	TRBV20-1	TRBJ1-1	CSASRGTEAFF	TGCAGTGCTAGCAGGGGAACTGAAGCTTTCTTT
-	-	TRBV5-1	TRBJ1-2	CASSLGGQNRGYTF	TGCGCCAGCAGCTTGGGGGGACAAAATCGCGGCTACACCTTC
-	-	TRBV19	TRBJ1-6	CASSIQGYNSPLHF	TGTGCCAGTAGTATACAGGGCTATAATTCACCCCTCCACTTT
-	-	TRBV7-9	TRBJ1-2	CASSPRLTGGYTF	TGTGCCAGCAGCCCGAGACTGACGGGTGGCTACACCTTC
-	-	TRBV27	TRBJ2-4	CASSLSDRRNIQYF	TGTGCCAGCAGTTTATCCGACAGGCGAAACATTCAGTACTTC
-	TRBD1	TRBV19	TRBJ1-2	CASSIGTGRFYGYTF	TGTGCCAGTAGTATCGGGACAGGGAGGTTCTATGGCTACACCTTC
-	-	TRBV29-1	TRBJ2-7	CSVEDDSSSEQYF	TGCAGCGTTGAAGACGACTCTAGCTCCGAGCAGTACTTC
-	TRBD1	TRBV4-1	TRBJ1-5	CASSLGQPNQPQHF	TGCGCCAGCAGCCTGGGACAGCCCAATCAGCCCCAGCATTTT
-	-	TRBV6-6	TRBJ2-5	CASRGGPGETQYF	TGTGCCAGCAGGGGGGGGCCGGGAGAGACCCAGTACTTC